This record looks at one T cell receptor beta chain sequence and its context. Per germline, CDR1 SGHRS and CDR2 YFSETQ. Trimming removed 4 bases at V and 6 bases at J, with 16 bases between. The CDR3 loop spans 14 amino acids. This specimen comes from a study of OX40 agonist ivuxolimab in advanced cancers. Study overall: Head and neck, renal cell, melanoma or hepatocellular carcinoma were the cancers that dose-escalation patients had.

Only in-frame clones appear in the TCRdb table, and some are missing; sequencing was by immunoSEQ multiplex PCR. The repertoire has about 83,000 clones, approximately 90% of them found once; the top ten carry 0.4% to 0.55%. The gene calls are TRBV5-1 and TRBJ1-1; D uncertain. The input for sequencing was CD4+ or CD8+ T cells sorted from blood, taken in a trial of the OX40 agonist ivuxolimab. This TCR was sampled from an adult with an advanced solid tumor such as melanoma, head and neck, liver or kidney cancer. The CDR3 region has the DNA TGCGCCAGCAGCCCGGGCACTTTCTACTCTGAAGCTTTCTTT. As protein: CASSPGTFYSEAFF. The whole variable domain, remainder taken from reference TRBV5-1 and TRBJ1-1, is KAGVTQTPRYLIKTRGQQVTLSCSPISGHRSVSWYQQTPGQGLQFLFEYFSETQRNKGNFPGRFSGRQFSNSRSEMNVSTLELGDSALYLCASSPGTFYSEAFFGQGTRLTVV.